What follows is one T cell receptor beta chain and its context. This clonotype was detected a few times. Its antigen is still unknown. No much larger clone is present one base from it, and per-base qualities are unavailable. This sample is drawn from a study of patients and donors after allogeneic stem cell transplantation (dated by TCRdb to between 2020 and 2021). Library preparation employed RT-PCR. The sequencer was a NextSeq 550. TCRdb took the public reads, trimmed them with fastp at Q25, ran MiXCR for clone calling and kept in-frame beta chains. All rows with the same CDR3 protein become a single entry with the most common DNA and genes. This sample holds approximately 410,000 distinct CDR3 sequences; approximately 16% were observed only once. The ten largest clones take up about 7% of the sample. The germline V gene supplies CDR1 MNHEY and CDR2 SVGAGI. Trimming costs V 0 bases and J 2 bases, and their ends lie 14 bases apart. Measured from the cysteine to the phenylalanine, the CDR3 is 17 residues long. Of the read, only the CDR3 DNA is kept; its 51 bases are in frame from base 1.

The sequence came from a human donor who was either an allogeneic HSCT recipient or a stem cell or donor lymphocyte infusion donor (not recorded which). It is not recorded whose cells these are; they may come from a transplant donor. Recombination connected TRBV6-5 to TRBJ1-3; the D gene is possibly TRBD1, with 5 bases matching. The sample comprised blood, either unsorted or a sorted T cell fraction (not recorded which). CDR3 reads: CASSYSRGWGAGNTIYF. The DNA is as follows: TGTGCCAGCAGTTACTCGCGAGGTTGGGGGGCTGGAAACACCATATATTTT.